A single sample gave rise to the 27 T cell receptor beta chains below, sequenced in a study of CD8 T cells in ankylosing spondylitis. Broader study findings: Blood of patients with ankylosing spondylitis appeared to be characterized by a TCR beta motif of eight highly homologous variants.

Their antigens remain unidentified. TCRdb re-called the 5' RACE reads with MiXCR, one entry per CDR3 protein. Among about 220,000 distinct CDR3 sequences listed, around 19% were seen once. The material sequenced was blood, either unsorted or a sorted T cell fraction (not recorded which). These receptors all stem from a male donor with ankylosing spondylitis.

This clonotype was observed a handful of times. The chain is built from TRBV7-9 and TRBJ1-5; 7 bases are shared with TRBD1. This CDR3 has 13 amino acids. The trim removed 2 bases at V and 8 bases at J, leaving 3 bases unmatched. Germline-derived CDR1 and CDR2 are SEHNR and FQNEAQ (reference sequence). CDR3 sequence (DNA): TGTGCCAGCAGCTTAAACAGGGGCGAGCCCCAGCATTTT. It is translated as CASSLNRGEPQHF.

V is TRBV28 and J is TRBJ1-2; 7 bases line up with TRBD1. The CDR3 length is 14 residues. The trim removed 3 bases at V and 4 bases at J, leaving 5 bases unmatched. Germline CDR1 and CDR2: MDHEN and SYDVKM. The chain's CDR3 is CASSFQGTVYGYTF. CDR3 nucleotides: TGTGCCAGCAGTTTTCAAGGGACAGTCTATGGCTACACCTTC.

The chain joins TRBV9 to TRBJ2-2; D assignment may be TRBD1 or TRBD2 (5 bases each). This CDR3 region has 17 residues. The V end lost 3 bases, the J end lost 3 bases, and 18 bases lay between the germline ends. Looked up from germline, CDR1 is SGDLS and CDR2 is YYNGEE. The CDR3 here is CASSGLGDLTDTGELFF. The DNA for the CDR3 is TGTGCCAGCAGCGGCTTAGGGGACCTCACGGACACCGGGGAGCTGTTTTTT.

This clonotype was seen a handful of times. The genes are TRBV2 and TRBJ2-1; D possibly corresponds to TRBD2 (6 bases). Trimming took off 9 bases at V and 3 bases at J, with 12 bases between the two ends. CDR1 SNHLY and CDR2 FYNNEI come from the germline V gene. The CDR3 runs 13 residues. CDR3: CASSGTLYNEQFF. CDR3 DNA sequence: TGTGCCAGTAGCGGCACCCTCTACAATGAGCAGTTCTTC. Full variable domain (remainder filled in from reference TRBV2 and TRBJ2-1): EPEVTQTPSHQVTQMGQEVILRCVPISNHLYFYWYRQILGQKVEFLVSFYNNEISEKSEIFDDQFSVERPDGSNFTLKIRSTKLEDSAMYFCASSGTLYNEQFFGPGTRLTVL.

In this sample, this clonotype turned up many times. This sequence joins TRBV5-1 and TRBJ2-7; D ambiguous. There are 13 residues in the CDR3. V lost 0 bases, J lost 3 bases, and 7 bases lay in between. Per the germline V gene, CDR1 is SGHRS and CDR2 is YFSETQ. In DNA, the CDR3 is TGCGCCAGCAGCTTGGGCCTTAACTACGAGCAGTACTTC. It encodes CASSLGLNYEQYF.

The rearrangement uses TRBV7-9 and TRBJ2-5; tentatively, D is TRBD1 (5 bases). The CDR3 contains 15 residues. V was pared by 0 bases and J by 3 bases, with 11 bases between. CDR1 and CDR2 (germline): SEHNR, FQNEAQ (reference sequence). The CDR3 DNA follows: TGTGCCAGCAGCTTAGCCCAGGGATGGGAAGAGACCCAGTACTTC. Translated, it gives CASSLAQGWEETQYF.

This clonotype appeared many times. The chain recombines TRBV29-1 with TRBJ2-1; 7 bases fit TRBD2. V lost 1 base, J lost 0 bases, and 3 bases stayed unmatched. CDR3 length: 15 residues. Germline CDR1 reads SQVTM; CDR2 reads ANQGSEA. The CDR3 here is CSVEGGGSSYNEQFF. The DNA of the CDR3 is TGCAGCGTTGAAGGGGGCGGGAGCTCCTACAATGAGCAGTTCTTC.

The V and J genes are TRBV5-1 and TRBJ2-3, with a weak D call TRBD2 (6 bases). Trimming took off 6 bases at V and 2 bases at J, with 16 bases between the two ends. The V gene's germline CDR1 is SGHRS and CDR2 YFSETQ. The CDR3 is 15 residues long. CDR3 sequence: CASTPGVIVTDTQYF. CDR3 in DNA: TGCGCCAGCACCCCGGGGGTTATTGTCACAGATACGCAGTATTTT.

This clonotype was seen only a few times. The rearrangement joins TRBV20-1 to TRBJ2-7; TRBD2 is a possible D gene (6 bases). V was cut by 0 bases and J by 3 bases, with 12 bases left in between. Germline V gene lookup returns CDR1 DFQATT and CDR2 SNEGSKA (reference sequence). This CDR3 comprises 14 residues. In DNA, the CDR3 is TGCAGTGCTAGAGATTTGGAGGGAGACTACGAGCAGTACTTC. This codes for CSARDLEGDYEQYF.

This clonotype has only a few counts. Here the CDR3 DNA reads TGTGCCAGCAGTTACTCGATCCCAGATACGCAGTATTTT. Protein product: CASSYSIPDTQYF. The chain is built from TRBV6-5 and TRBJ2-3; D not resolved. CDR1 is MNHEY, CDR2 SVGAGI, per germline. V was shortened by 0 bases and J by 4 bases, with 5 bases between the two germline ends. The CDR3 is made up of 13 amino acids.

CDR3 nucleotide sequence: TGTGCCAGCAGTACCCGGACTAGCGGGGGCCTCAACAATGAGCAGTTCTTC. Its protein is CASSTRTSGGLNNEQFF. This chain links TRBV28 with TRBJ2-1; 13 nucleotides agree with TRBD2. CDR1 is MDHEN, CDR2 SYDVKM, per germline. The CDR3 has 17 amino acids. V was clipped by 5 bases and J by 5 bases; unmatched bases: 9.

The rearrangement joins TRBV10-2 to TRBJ2-7, with D tentatively TRBD2 (6 bases). Germline V gene lookup returns CDR1 WSHSY and CDR2 SAAADI. The CDR3 runs 11 residues. V was clipped by 6 bases and J by 5 bases, with 8 bases between them. The CDR3 DNA sequence: TGCGCCAGCAGGGAGGGCCACGAGCAGTACTTC. This translates into CASREGHEQYF.

The CDR3 here is CASGLGGFPGELFF. DNA for the CDR3: TGTGCTAGTGGTTTGGGGGGGTTTCCCGGGGAGCTGTTTTTT. This chain joins TRBV12-5 and TRBJ2-2; the D gene could be TRBD1 or TRBD2 (5 bases each). V was trimmed by 1 base and J by 6 bases, leaving 9 bases between them. Germline loops: CDR1 LGHNT, CDR2 FRNRAP. The length of the CDR3 is 14 residues.

J is TRBJ2-7 and V is TRBV20-1; 9 bases align to TRBD2. Germline values: CDR1 DFQATT, CDR2 SNEGSKA (reference sequence). The CDR3 sequence is 13 residues long. Germline trimming cut 4 bases from V and 4 bases from J; bases unmatched to any gene: 5. This CDR3 is CSANSGRVYEQYF. The CDR3, as DNA: TGCAGTGCTAATAGCGGGAGAGTTTACGAGCAGTACTTC.

The V call is TRBV19, the J call TRBJ2-7; D remains ambiguous. V lost 5 bases, J lost 6 bases, and 17 bases lay in between. Germline CDR1 and CDR2: LNHDA and SQIVND (reference sequence). This CDR3 is built from 14 residues. The CDR3 region is CASSGVQVRREQYF. In DNA, the CDR3 is TGTGCCAGTAGTGGAGTGCAGGTTAGACGCGAGCAGTACTTC.

The chain is built from TRBV28 and TRBJ1-5; possibly TRBD1 for D (5 bases). V shed 5 bases and J shed 3 bases, with 11 bases lying between them. The length of the CDR3 is 14 residues. Looked up from germline, CDR1 is MDHEN and CDR2 is SYDVKM. The CDR3 region has the DNA TGTGCCAGCAGTCCTAGACAGATCAATCAGCCCCAGCATTTT. This sequence encodes CASSPRQINQPQHF.

The chain carries TRBV19 and TRBJ1-1; no definite D call. CDR3 length equals 15 residues. Trimming took off 6 bases at V and 1 base at J, with 15 bases between the two ends. The germline CDR1 and CDR2 sequences are LNHDA and SQIVND (reference sequence). In nucleotides, the CDR3 is TGTGCCAGTAGACTCGGATTCGAACAGAACACTGAAGCTTTCTTT. It yields the protein CASRLGFEQNTEAFF.

This chain uses TRBV27 with TRBJ1-1; TRBD1 is a possible D gene (5 bases). CDR3 length: 14 residues. Germline V lookup: CDR1 MNHEY, CDR2 SMNVEV (reference sequence). V lost 5 bases and J 6 bases, leaving 16 bases between the germline ends. CDR3 amino acids: CASSPPTVNAEAFF. Written as DNA, the CDR3 is TGTGCCAGCAGTCCACCGACAGTAAACGCTGAAGCTTTCTTT.

This chain connects TRBV19 to TRBJ2-7; 9 bases match TRBD1. Germline CDR1 reads LNHDA; CDR2 reads SQIVND (reference sequence). With V trimmed by 8 bases and J by 7 bases, 9 bases remained unmatched. The CDR3 contains 13 residues. The CDR3 DNA follows: TGTGCCAGTGCCGCGGGACAGGGTAGTGAGCAGTACTTC. It specifies CASAAGQGSEQYF. The full variable domain, in which reference TRBV19 and TRBJ2-7 provide the parts outside the CDR3, is DGGITQSPKYLFRKEGQNVTLSCEQNLNHDAMYWYRQDPGQGLRLIYYSQIVNDFQKGDIAEGYSVSREKKESFPLTVTSAQKNPTAFYLCASAAGQGSEQYFGPGTRLTVT.

This clonotype occurred a few times. This chain uses TRBV14 with TRBJ2-3; D perhaps matches TRBD1 (5 bases). V was shortened by 1 base and J by 2 bases, with 13 bases between the two germline ends. The CDR3 covers 16 residues. Germline CDR1 reads SGHDN; CDR2 reads FVKESK. CDR3 coding DNA: TGTGCCAGCAGCCAAGTCTATCAGGGTCCCACAGATACGCAGTATTTT. Translating it yields CASSQVYQGPTDTQYF.

The chain couples TRBV20-1 to TRBJ2-7; 9 bases line up with TRBD1. Germline CDR1 and CDR2: DFQATT and SNEGSKA (reference sequence). This CDR3 spans 14 amino acids. Unmatched junction bases numbered 2, after V lost 0 bases and J lost 2 bases. CDR3 protein: CSARDGDRAYEQYF. The CDR3 DNA reads as TGCAGTGCTAGAGACGGGGACAGGGCCTACGAGCAGTACTTC.

This clonotype has more than one count but fewer than ten. The chain joins TRBV29-1 to TRBJ2-3, with 9 bases identical to TRBD2. Per germline, CDR1 SQVTM and CDR2 ANQGSEA. V shed 6 bases, J shed 4 bases, and the junction held 11 bases outside the gene matches. The CDR3 loop spans 15 amino acids. This CDR3 is CSVAGTSSTPDTQYF. Written as DNA, the CDR3 is TGCAGCGTGGCCGGGACTAGCAGTACCCCAGATACGCAGTATTTT.

This sequence joins TRBV5-4 and TRBJ2-3; 11 nucleotides match TRBD2. V was pared by 2 bases and J by 4 bases, with 3 bases of the junction left unmatched. In germline, CDR1 is SGHNT, CDR2 YYREEE (reference sequence). The CDR3 consists of 15 residues. In DNA form, the CDR3 reads TGTGCCAGCAGCTTTAGCGGGGGGGCTTCAGATACGCAGTATTTT. It translates to CASSFSGGASDTQYF.

This clonotype was seen a few times. This chain links TRBV27 with TRBJ2-7; maybe TRBD1 (5 bases). Germline CDR1 and CDR2: MNHEY and SMNVEV (reference sequence). The CDR3 sequence is 14 residues long. Trimming pared 10 bases from V and 4 bases from J, leaving 20 bases between. The CDR3 DNA follows: TGTGCCACCGCCCAGGGCGCCGATCCTTACGAGCAGTACTTC. Translating it yields CATAQGADPYEQYF.

This clonotype was seen a few times. The chain combines TRBV28 with TRBJ2-3; D gene uncertain. V lost 5 bases and J lost 0, with 9 bases in between. Germline V gene sequence: CDR1 MDHEN, CDR2 SYDVKM. There are 14 residues in the CDR3. CDR3: CASSPRASTDTQYF. The CDR3 DNA reads as TGTGCCAGCAGTCCTAGGGCTAGCACAGATACGCAGTATTTT.

In its sample, this clonotype was seen a few times. The J gene is TRBJ1-2, the V gene TRBV13; maybe TRBD1 (5 bases). Trimming stripped 0 bases from V and 8 bases from J, with 10 bases between. This CDR3 spans 13 amino acids. The V gene's germline CDR1 is PRHDT and CDR2 FYEKMQ (reference sequence). The CDR3 sequence: CASSLGSGGGYTF. CDR3 coding DNA: TGTGCCAGCAGCTTAGGGTCCGGGGGAGGCTACACCTTC. Full variable domain (remainder filled in from reference TRBV13 and TRBJ1-2): AAGVIQSPRHLIKEKRETATLKCYPIPRHDTVYWYQQGPGQDPQFLISFYEKMQSDKGSIPDRFSAQQFSDYHSELNMSSLELGDSALYFCASSLGSGGGYTFGSGTRLTVV.

There are a few counts of this clonotype. This chain joins TRBV5-8 and TRBJ2-7, with a weak D call TRBD1 (5 bases). This CDR3 region has 15 residues. CDR1 SGHTS and CDR2 YDEGEE come from the germline V gene. Trimming pared 1 base from V and 0 bases from J, leaving 11 bases between. The CDR3 sequence: CASSLRGGSSYEQYF. The CDR3 DNA reads as TGTGCCAGCAGCTTGAGGGGCGGTTCCTCCTACGAGCAGTACTTC.